Listed below are T cell receptor beta chains from one sample, sequenced in a study of radiation and T cells in renal cell carcinoma. The table came from immunoSEQ multiplex PCR; TCRdb's copy has only in-frame clones and leaves some out. The sample shows some 81,000 clones, roughly nine tenths of them seen only once. The sequences come from blood, collected from a patient whose treatment included radiotherapy and nephrectomy. The receptors come from a woman in her 70s with renal cell carcinoma. Each CDR3 is given with its conserved first and last residue. A D gene is named only where the DNA matches it firmly. Clone size appears in some rows only: once, few, many, or a class for an expanded clone.

v_gene	abundance	j_gene	d_gene	CDR3nt	CDR3aa
TRBV7-3	once	TRBJ1-1	TRBD1	TGTGCCAGCAGCATCACAGGGGAGGGCACTGAAGCTTTCTTT	CASSITGEGTEAFF
TRBV14	NA	TRBJ2-1	TRBD1	TGTGCCAGCAGCCAAGAACACAGGGGCTGGTACAATGAGCAGTTCTTC	CASSQEHRGWYNEQFF
TRBV5-4	few	TRBJ1-1	TRBD1	TGTGCCAGCAGCTTGGAAGTACAGGGGTACACTGAAGCTTTCTTT	CASSLEVQGYTEAFF
TRBV2	NA	TRBJ2-7	NA	TGTGCCAGCAGTGCGGAGAGGGGCCCAACCTACGAGCAGTACTTC	CASSAERGPTYEQYF
TRBV27	NA	TRBJ2-7	NA	TGTGCCAGCAGGGATCGGACCCTTTTTAGTTACGAGCAGTACTTC	CASRDRTLFSYEQYF
TRBV10-3	NA	TRBJ1-5	NA	TGTGCCACCCGGACAGACAATAGCAATCAGCCCCAGCATTTT	CATRTDNSNQPQHF
TRBV5-1	NA	TRBJ1-1	NA	TGCGCCAGCAGCCTGGTTACAGGAGGGGGCACTGAAGCTTTCTTT	CASSLVTGGGTEAFF
TRBV2	NA	TRBJ2-3	TRBD2	TGTGCCAGCAGTGAAGTGGGACTAGCGGGGGGTTACACAGATACGCAGTATTTT	CASSEVGLAGGYTDTQYF
TRBV19	NA	TRBJ1-1	NA	TGTGCCAGTAGCCACCTCAATTTGAACACTGAAGCTTTCTTT	CASSHLNLNTEAFF
TRBV7-2	NA	TRBJ1-2	NA	TGTGCCAGCAGCTTAGGTCCCGGCTACACCTTC	CASSLGPGYTF
TRBV5-8	NA	TRBJ2-7	TRBD1	TGTGCCAGCAGCTCACGGGACAGGGGATACTACGAGCAGTACTTC	CASSSRDRGYYEQYF
TRBV19	NA	TRBJ2-7	TRBD1	TGTGCCAGTAGTATGTCCAGGGGGCCCTCCTACGAGCAGTACTTC	CASSMSRGPSYEQYF
TRBV9	NA	TRBJ1-1	NA	TGTGCCAGCAGCGTAGGGGGCAGGGACACTGAAGCTTTCTTT	CASSVGGRDTEAFF
TRBV14	NA	TRBJ2-5	NA	TGTGCCAGCAGCCAAGAGGCGTCTATAGGGACCCAGTACTTC	CASSQEASIGTQYF
TRBV28	NA	TRBJ2-1	NA	TGTGCCAGCAGTTTATCCGGGAACCACAATGAGCAGTTCTTC	CASSLSGNHNEQFF
TRBV19	once	TRBJ1-1	NA	TGTGCCAGCTGCCGAGGAGAGCTGAACACTGAAGCTTTCTTT	CASCRGELNTEAFF
TRBV7-9	NA	TRBJ1-6	NA	TGTGCCAGCAGCGACCTACGAGGGGCAAATTCACCCCTCCACTTT	CASSDLRGANSPLHF
TRBV29-1	NA	TRBJ1-2	TRBD1	TGCAGCGCCGGGACAGTGGGGGGATCCTATGGCTACACCTTC	CSAGTVGGSYGYTF
TRBV7-9	NA	TRBJ1-1	NA	TGTGCCAGCAGCTTCCGCCAGGGGAGGGCTGACACTGAAGCTTTCTTT	CASSFRQGRADTEAFF
TRBV5-1	once	TRBJ2-7	NA	TGCGCCAGCAGCTTGCTAACGGGGTTATCCTACGAGCAGTACTTC	CASSLLTGLSYEQYF
TRBV7-7	NA	TRBJ2-5	TRBD2	TGTGCTAGCAGCGCGCGGGGGGAAAAAGAGACCCAGTACTTC	CASSARGEKETQYF
TRBV28	NA	TRBJ2-5	TRBD2	TGTGCCAGCAGTAATAGCGGGGGTCAAGAGACCCAGTACTTC	CASSNSGGQETQYF
TRBV30	NA	TRBJ1-6	NA	TGTGCCTGGAGTGTAAACAGGGCCCACAATTCACCCCTCCACTTT	CAWSVNRAHNSPLHF
TRBV10-3	NA	TRBJ2-2	NA	TGTGCCATCAGTGAGTCCGATATCACCGGGGAGCTGTTTTTT	CAISESDITGELFF
TRBV10-3	NA	TRBJ2-3	TRBD2	TGTGCCATCTCTAGCGGGGATGGCACAGATACGCAGTATTTT	CAISSGDGTDTQYF
TRBV7-9	NA	TRBJ2-7	NA	TGTGCCAGCAGGGGGGGAACCTACGAGCAGTACTTC	CASRGGTYEQYF
TRBV4-1	NA	TRBJ2-5	NA	TGCGCCAGCAGCCAAGATCTAGGGCCAGAGACCCAGTACTTC	CASSQDLGPETQYF
TRBV19	few	TRBJ1-6	NA	TGTGCCAGTAGTCTCTCCGTTGATAATTCACCCCTCCACTTT	CASSLSVDNSPLHF
TRBV5-4	NA	TRBJ2-1	TRBD2	TGTGCCAGCAGCTCGGCTCCGGGACTAGACTATGAGCAGTTCTTC	CASSSAPGLDYEQFF
TRBV18	NA	TRBJ1-3	NA	TGTGCCAGCTCAACCGACAGCTCTGGAAACACCATATATTTT	CASSTDSSGNTIYF
TRBV9	NA	TRBJ2-7	TRBD1	TGTGCCAGCAGCGTAGCCGGGACAGGGGACTACGAGCAGTACTTC	CASSVAGTGDYEQYF
TRBV5-1	NA	TRBJ1-6	TRBD1	TGCGCCAGCAGCTTGGTGTCAGGGGGTAATTCACCCCTCCACTTT	CASSLVSGGNSPLHF
TRBV28	once	TRBJ1-1	TRBD1	TGTGCCAGCAGTCGGGACAGATCCCCTTTCTTT	CASSRDRSPFF
TRBV6-1	NA	TRBJ2-7	TRBD1	TGTGCCAGCAGTGAGGGGGACAGAGGGAAGTACTTC	CASSEGDRGKYF
TRBV5-4	NA	TRBJ2-3	NA	TGTGCCAGCAGTCCCGACAGGGGAGGGAGCACAGATACGCAGTATTTT	CASSPDRGGSTDTQYF
TRBV7-9	NA	TRBJ2-1	NA	TGTGCCAGCACCTCGGGACTTAGGGAGCAGTTCTTC	CASTSGLREQFF
TRBV19	NA	TRBJ1-2	TRBD1	TGTGCCAGTTTACCTCAGACAGGGTCTTATGGCTACACCTTC	CASLPQTGSYGYTF